This TCR beta chain derives from a study of cytomegalovirus exposure and HLA in healthy donors. Germline CDR1 reads ENHRY; CDR2 reads SYGVKD. This CDR3 spans 16 amino acids. J was trimmed by 3 bases and V by 4 bases; bases with no gene match: 10. Clones were sequenced by immunoSEQ multiplex PCR, and TCRdb holds only the in-frame ones, with some missing. The sample includes 130,000 or so clones, 85% to 90% of them seen just once. Sequenced sample: PBMCs. V gene TRBV10-3 combines with J gene TRBJ1-1; 8 bases line up with TRBD1. This TCR was sampled from a woman under 30 in good health and CMV-seronegative. CDR3 loop: CAISGQGTSADTEAFF. The DNA for the CDR3 is TGTGCCATCAGTGGACAGGGGACTTCCGCGGACACTGAAGCTTTCTTT.